These 11 T cell receptor beta chains were sequenced from one sample in a study of shared clonotypes between healthy human individuals. Here immunoSEQ multiplex PCR was the method, and the copy in TCRdb shows in-frame clones only, minus some. Of some 350,000 clones listed, roughly 70% are singletons. The material sequenced was memory CD4+ T cells sorted from blood. As for subset: CD45RA-negative fraction. The receptors were sampled from a man aged 30 to 45 in good health.

This clone was counted only a few times. The chain couples TRBV7-6 to TRBJ2-7; D is ambiguous. CDR3 length equals 17 residues. V was trimmed by 4 bases and J by 1 base, leaving 20 bases between them. Germline CDR1 reads SGHVS; CDR2 reads FNYEAQ. The DNA for the CDR3 is TGTGCCAGCAGCTCCCCGTGGGTAGCTAGAGGTTCCTACGAGCAGTACTTC. It yields the protein CASSSPWVARGSYEQYF.

The V call is TRBV7-2, the J call TRBJ2-7; possible D gene TRBD1, 5 bases. Per the germline V gene, CDR1 is SGHTA and CDR2 is FQGNSA. This CDR3 has 11 residues. The V end was cut by 5 bases, the J end by 5 bases, with 7 bases between. The CDR3 DNA sequence: TGTGCCAGCAGCGTAGGGGACGAGCAGTACTTC. This encodes CASSVGDEQYF.

The chain recombines TRBV9 with TRBJ2-1; 14 nucleotides line up with TRBD2. V trimming: 1 base; J trimming: 6 bases; junction bases outside the gene matches: 6. Germline CDR1 reads SGDLS; CDR2 reads YYNGEE. The CDR3 covers 17 residues. CDR3 residues: CASSVTSGTSGSNEQFF. The CDR3 DNA sequence: TGTGCCAGCAGCGTAACGTCGGGGACTAGCGGGAGCAATGAGCAGTTCTTC.

This clone showed up many times. Other DNA sequences in the same sample also yield this CDR3. The genes are TRBV6-1 and TRBJ2-5; D possibly corresponds to TRBD1 (5 bases). Per the germline V gene, CDR1 is MNHNS and CDR2 is SASEGT. Trimming stripped 8 bases from V and 4 bases from J, with 14 bases between. The CDR3 extends over 13 amino acids. The CDR3 region is CASDLGRAETQYF. CDR3 in DNA: TGTGCCAGCGACTTGGGCAGGGCAGAGACCCAGTACTTC.

This clone appeared once. The chain joins TRBV6-5 to TRBJ1-2; D is possibly TRBD1 (6 bases). V was trimmed by 7 bases and J by 7 bases, leaving 22 bases between them. CDR1 is MNHEY and CDR2 is SVGAGI in the germline V gene. The CDR3 consists of 15 residues. The CDR3 region is CASTHGGGGHLGYTF. Written as DNA, the CDR3 is TGTGCCAGCACGCATGGGGGCGGCGGTCACCTTGGCTACACCTTC.

CDR3 DNA: TGTGCCATCCAGAAGGGGGACGGAGCCTACGAGCAGTACTTC. Translation: CAIQKGDGAYEQYF. The chain has TRBV10-3 and TRBJ2-7; TRBD1 is a possible D gene (6 bases). There are 14 residues in the CDR3. The V gene lost 8 bases and the J gene lost 2 bases, with 16 bases spanning the gap. Germline V lookup: CDR1 ENHRY, CDR2 SYGVKD.

The CDR3 sequence is CASHHYLLAGVEETQYF. As DNA, the CDR3 is TGTGCCAGCCACCATTACTTGCTAGCGGGAGTTGAGGAGACCCAGTACTTC. The chain couples TRBV5-4 to TRBJ2-5; TRBD2 matches at 10 bases. J was trimmed by 5 bases and V by 7 bases; bases with no gene match: 17. In germline, CDR1 is SGHNT, CDR2 YYREEE (reference sequence). This CDR3 is 17 amino acids long.

The rearrangement links TRBV1 to TRBJ2-7; TRBD2 reflects the table's D call only, with no check against the DNA. TRBV1 is flagged as a pseudogene. The CDR3 totals 16 residues. The CDR3 protein is CTSSQEERETKSEQYF. The CDR3 region has the DNA TGCACCAGCAGCCAAGAGGAGCGGGAGACAAAGTCCGAGCAGTACTTC.

This chain connects TRBV5-4 to TRBJ2-7, with TRBD1 as a possible D gene (6 bases). Germline loops: CDR1 SGHNT, CDR2 YYREEE (reference sequence). V was cut by 4 bases and J by 3 bases, with 14 bases left in between. The CDR3 length is 14 residues. The CDR3 DNA reads as TGTGCCAGCAGCCCCAACAGGGCTGGCTACGAGCAGTACTTC. Translating it yields CASSPNRAGYEQYF.

The gene calls are TRBV4-2 and TRBJ1-4; D is unresolved. Germline-derived CDR1 and CDR2 are LGHNA and YNFKEQ. The ends were cut back, 0 bases at V and 8 bases at J, with 10 bases in the middle. The CDR3 extends over 14 amino acids. CDR3 loop: CASSQDGGNEKLFF. CDR3 nucleotides: TGTGCCAGCAGCCAAGATGGAGGGAACGAAAAACTGTTTTTT.

This clone was recorded only once. The chain joins TRBV15 to TRBJ1-4, with TRBD1 matching over 7 bases. Germline V lookup: CDR1 LNHNV, CDR2 YYDKDF (reference sequence). This CDR3 is built from 16 residues. After removal of 2 bases from V and 4 bases from J, the junction contained 7 bases not matched to a gene. CDR3 residues: CATSRSAGTDNEKLFF. CDR3 nucleotides: TGTGCCACCAGCAGATCAGCCGGGACAGATAATGAAAAACTGTTTTTT.